The 10 T cell receptor beta chains in this list originate from one sample, sequenced in a study of blood T cells in healthy people across ages. A second 7 to 11 cycle PCR used barcoded and J-beta primers. TCRdb processed the 5' RACE reads anew with MiXCR; each CDR3 protein has one entry. The sample contains some 930,000 distinct CDR3 sequences, almost 30% of which appear only once. These data were likewise used in another study, on T cells of mothers and their children.

Material: blood. The source of these receptors is a woman aged 40 to 50 in good health.

To note about this clonotype: This may arise from a read error, as a much more abundant clone is one base away. The V call is TRBV7-9, the J call TRBJ1-1; D is uncertain. The CDR3 is 13 amino acids. V gave up 5 bases and J gave up 4 bases, with 11 bases separating them. Germline loops: CDR1 SEHNR, CDR2 FQNEAQ (reference sequence). The CDR3 DNA reads TGTGCCAGCAGCGATGATTGGCTCACTGAAGCTTTCTTT. Protein sequence: CASSDDWLTEAFF. The full variable domain, rest sourced from reference TRBV7-9 and TRBJ1-1, is DTGVSQNPRHKITKRGQNVTFRCDPISEHNRLYWYRQTLGQGPEFLTYFQNEAQLEKSRLLSDRFSAERPKGSFSTLEIQRTEQGDSAMYLCASSDDWLTEAFFGQGTRLTVV.

This clonotype occurred many times. The gene calls are TRBV5-5 and TRBJ2-5; the match to TRBD1 covers 8 bases. V gave up 5 bases and J gave up 1 base; unmatched junction bases: 10. Germline values: CDR1 SGHKS, CDR2 YYEKEE (reference sequence). CDR3 length equals 16 residues. CDR3 sequence reads: CASRWGQVSSQETQYF. CDR3 nucleotide sequence: TGTGCCAGCAGGTGGGGACAGGTATCTAGCCAAGAGACCCAGTACTTC.

The chain carries TRBV6-6 and TRBJ2-1; 8 nucleotides agree with TRBD2. Germline lookup yields CDR1 MNHNY and CDR2 SVGAGI (reference sequence). V gave up 4 bases and J gave up 5 bases; unmatched junction bases: 7. This CDR3 comprises 15 residues. The CDR3 loop is CASSFLAGRNNEQFF. The CDR3 coding sequence is TGTGCCAGCAGTTTCCTAGCGGGTAGAAACAATGAGCAGTTCTTC.

This clonotype was picked up many times. The chain links TRBV7-2 to TRBJ2-1; D is tentatively TRBD1 or TRBD2 (5 bases each). CDR1 SGHTA and CDR2 FQGNSA come from the germline V gene. This CDR3 is built from 14 residues. Trimming removed 1 base at V and 4 bases at J, with 8 bases between. Here the CDR3 DNA reads TGTGCCAGCAGCTTAGGATGGGGGTACAATGAGCAGTTCTTC. Amino acid sequence: CASSLGWGYNEQFF.

In its sample, this clonotype was seen many times. The rearrangement joins TRBV10-3 to TRBJ2-7; 9 bases agree with TRBD2. Looked up from germline, CDR1 is ENHRY and CDR2 is SYGVKD. The trim removed 0 bases at V and 7 bases at J, leaving 10 bases unmatched. The CDR3 contains 16 residues. CDR3 region: CAISESLAGAFGEQYF. The CDR3 DNA reads as TGTGCCATCAGTGAGTCGTTAGCGGGGGCCTTCGGAGAGCAGTACTTC.

In its sample, this clonotype was seen many times. The chain employs TRBV4-1 and TRBJ1-4; TRBD1 matches 8 bases. The CDR3 is made up of 17 amino acids. CDR1 MGHRA and CDR2 YSYEKL come from the germline V gene. Trimming took 1 base from V and 2 from J; bases not matched to a gene: 6. Here the CDR3 reads CASSQVRGQGTNEKLFF. The CDR3 DNA sequence: TGCGCCAGCAGCCAAGTCAGGGGGCAGGGGACTAATGAAAAACTGTTTTTT.

This chain joins TRBV12-3 or TRBV12-4 and TRBJ2-5; D is undetermined. Trimming shortened V by 6 bases and J by 5 bases, and 13 bases separated the two germline ends. This CDR3 is 13 amino acids long. The CDR3 DNA reads TGTGCCAGCAGGTGGGATCCAGCGGAGACCCAGTACTTC. As protein: CASRWDPAETQYF.

This clonotype has only a few counts. The J gene is TRBJ2-5, the V gene TRBV28; D is possibly TRBD2 (6 bases). V was clipped by 2 bases and J by 10 bases, with 23 bases between them. Germline lookup yields CDR1 MDHEN and CDR2 SYDVKM. The CDR3 spans 16 residues. In nucleotides, the CDR3 is TGTGCCAGCAGTTTAGGTTTTGTGGGGGGAGAACTGATCCAGTACTTC. Amino acid sequence: CASSLGFVGGELIQYF.

This clonotype was seen ten or more times. J is TRBJ2-3 and V is TRBV12-3 or TRBV12-4; 11 bases map to TRBD2. The V gene end was trimmed by 5 bases and the J gene end by 2 bases; junction bases not matched to a gene: 3. The CDR3 runs to 15 residues. The CDR3 bases are TGTGCCAGCAGTCTACTAGCGGGGGACACAGATACGCAGTATTTT. Its translation is CASSLLAGDTDTQYF.

There are many counts of this clonotype. The J gene is TRBJ2-3, the V gene TRBV5-1; D possibly corresponds to TRBD2 (6 bases). The CDR3 covers 15 residues. V was shortened by 1 base and J by 1 base, with 10 bases between the two germline ends. The germline gives CDR1 SGHRS, CDR2 YFSETQ. Here the CDR3 reads CASSLSGGGTDTQYF. In nucleotides, the CDR3 is TGCGCCAGCAGCTTGTCTGGCGGGGGCACAGATACGCAGTATTTT.